The 13 T cell receptor beta chains presented below share a single source sample, sequenced in a study of shared T cell receptors in the human thymus. Generated by immunoSEQ multiplex PCR, the TCRdb table keeps only in-frame clones and is missing some. The sample contains more than 300,000 clones, around 95% of which appear only once. The sample comprised thymocytes. The receptors were sampled from a human donor.

The chain couples TRBV27 to TRBJ2-7; 10 nucleotides match TRBD2. The CDR3 has 16 residues. Germline V gene sequence: CDR1 MNHEY, CDR2 SMNVEV (reference sequence). Trimming at V came to 6 bases and at J to 5 bases, leaving 13 bases not matched to a gene. The CDR3 loop is CASRASGGPDGHEQYF. The CDR3 nucleotides are TGTGCCAGCAGGGCTAGCGGGGGACCTGATGGACACGAGCAGTACTTC.

Worth noting for this clone: At one end the junction does not follow the germline gene, possibly because of a read error. The chain recombines TRBV7-2 with TRBJ2-7, with 11 positions matching TRBD2. The CDR3 has 13 amino acids. Per germline, CDR1 SGHTA and CDR2 FQGNSA. In nucleotides, the CDR3 is TGTGCCAGCAGCCGAGGACTAGCGGGCCCGGGGGACTTC. Its translation: CASSRGLAGPGDF.

The table lists this clone with a count of one. The chain has TRBV4-2 and TRBJ2-1; 13 bases fit TRBD2. Germline assignment: CDR1 LGHNA and CDR2 YNFKEQ. The CDR3 has 16 residues. The V and J ends lost 0 bases and 6 bases, in that order; junction bases with no gene match: 2. The CDR3: CASSQETSGRPNEQFF. In DNA, the CDR3 is TGTGCCAGCAGCCAAGAGACTAGCGGGAGGCCCAATGAGCAGTTCTTC.

This sequence joins TRBV28 and TRBJ2-1; 8 positions agree with TRBD1. V dropped 5 bases and J dropped 5; count of bases not matched to a gene: 20. From germline, CDR1 is MDHEN and CDR2 SYDVKM. This CDR3 spans 19 amino acids. CDR3 coding DNA: TGTGCCAGCAGTCCCTACGGACGACAGGGGCAGGTGGAGGACAATGAGCAGTTCTTC. It is translated as CASSPYGRQGQVEDNEQFF.

This chain links TRBV19 with TRBJ1-2; D is possibly TRBD1 (6 bases). Germline CDR1 is LNHDA and CDR2 is SQIVND (reference sequence). The CDR3 contains 14 residues. Trimming removed 7 bases from V and 4 bases from J, with 16 bases in between. The CDR3 DNA sequence: TGTGCCAGTACGATGTTGGCAGGGGCCTATGGCTACACCTTC. Translated, it gives CASTMLAGAYGYTF.

This clone was counted a few times. The gene calls are TRBV19 and TRBJ1-1; 9 bases fit TRBD1. V lost 5 bases and J lost 6; bases outside the gene matches: 13. CDR1 LNHDA and CDR2 SQIVND come from the germline V gene (reference sequence). The CDR3 extends over 16 amino acids. The chain's CDR3 is CASSASRTGGSAEAFF. The CDR3 nucleotides read TGTGCCAGTAGTGCATCCCGCACAGGGGGCTCCGCTGAAGCTTTCTTT.

The chain is built from TRBV30 and TRBJ2-2; 7 bases fit TRBD2. Germline values: CDR1 GTSNPN, CDR2 SVGIG (reference sequence). Trimming removed 0 bases from V and 7 bases from J; junction bases left unmatched: 14. CDR3 length: 17 amino acids. CDR3 sequence: CAWSVQRVWREGGELFF. CDR3 sequence (DNA): TGTGCCTGGAGTGTACAAAGAGTCTGGAGGGAGGGCGGGGAGCTGTTTTTT.

V gene TRBV27 combines with J gene TRBJ2-7; tentative D call: TRBD1 (6 bases). CDR1 MNHEY and CDR2 SMNVEV come from the germline V gene (reference sequence). With 1 base removed from V and 6 bases from J, the gap between germline ends came to 13 bases. CDR3 length: 14 residues. For the CDR3, the DNA is TGTGCCAGCAGTTTATTAGGGGGATTAGGCGAGCAGTACTTC. Translating it yields CASSLLGGLGEQYF.

CDR3 loop: CASSLGTGGYGYTF. CDR3 in DNA: TGTGCCAGCAGCTTAGGGACAGGGGGCTATGGCTACACCTTC. The V gene is TRBV7-8, the J gene TRBJ1-2; 10 bases map to TRBD1. The CDR3 contains 14 residues. The ends lost 1 base at V and 4 bases at J; junction bases unmatched: 0. Germline values: CDR1 SGHVS, CDR2 FQNEAQ.

This rearrangement joins TRBV7-9 to TRBJ1-3, with a tentative D call TRBD1 (6 bases). Trimming cost V 4 bases and J 2 bases, with 15 bases left between them. This CDR3 contains 16 residues. The V gene's germline CDR1 is SEHNR and CDR2 FQNEAQ (reference sequence). The CDR3: CASSSGDTAAGNTIYF. CDR3 sequence (DNA): TGTGCCAGCAGCTCAGGGGATACCGCAGCTGGAAACACCATATATTTT.

The chain couples TRBV7-8 to TRBJ2-5; TRBD2 matches 7 bases. The CDR3 is 19 amino acids. The J segment lost 1 base and the V segment lost 3 bases, leaving 17 bases of the junction unmatched. Germline CDR1 is SGHVS and CDR2 is FQNEAQ. The chain's CDR3 is CASSFIPLTSAYIQETQYF. CDR3 nucleotides: TGTGCCAGCAGCTTTATCCCCTTAACTAGCGCCTATATCCAAGAGACCCAGTACTTC.

V and J are TRBV19 and TRBJ2-2; a weak D match, TRBD2 (5 bases). Trimming cost V 4 bases and J 8 bases, with 23 bases left between them. Germline CDR1 is LNHDA and CDR2 is SQIVND (reference sequence). The CDR3 spans 17 residues. CDR3 in amino acids: CASSTPPRRGTFGELFF. CDR3 coding DNA: TGTGCCAGTAGTACCCCACCTAGACGGGGAACATTTGGGGAGCTGTTTTTT.

The chain uses TRBV18 and TRBJ1-2; perhaps TRBD1 as D (5 bases). Germline V gives CDR1 KGHSH, CDR2 LQKENI. The length of the CDR3 is 13 residues. Between the trimmed V and J ends, which lost 0 bases and 5 bases, there was a span of 7 bases. The CDR3: CASSPPDRYGYTF. The CDR3 nucleotides are TGTGCCAGCTCACCACCCGACAGATATGGCTACACCTTC.